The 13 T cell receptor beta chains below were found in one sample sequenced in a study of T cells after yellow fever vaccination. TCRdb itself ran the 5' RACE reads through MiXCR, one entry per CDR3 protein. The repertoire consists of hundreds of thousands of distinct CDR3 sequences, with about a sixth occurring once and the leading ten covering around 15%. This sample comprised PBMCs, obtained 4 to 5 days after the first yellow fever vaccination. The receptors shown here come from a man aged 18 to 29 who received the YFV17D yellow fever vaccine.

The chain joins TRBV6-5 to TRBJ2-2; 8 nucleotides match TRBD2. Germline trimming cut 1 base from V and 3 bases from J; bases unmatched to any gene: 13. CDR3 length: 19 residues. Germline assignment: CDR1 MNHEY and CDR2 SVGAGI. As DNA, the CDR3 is TGTGCCAGCAGTTACTTTCGAGGGCGGCTAGCGGGTCACACCGGGGAGCTGTTTTTT. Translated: CASSYFRGRLAGHTGELFF.

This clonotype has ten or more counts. The chain's CDR3 is CASSFGGPTDTQYF. Written as DNA, the CDR3 is TGCGCCAGCAGCTTCGGGGGGCCGACAGATACGCAGTATTTT. V usage is TRBV5-1 and J usage is TRBJ2-3; maybe TRBD2 (7 bases). The CDR3 contains 14 residues. CDR1 SGHRS and CDR2 YFSETQ come from the germline V gene. Trimming took 2 bases from V and 3 from J, leaving 10 bases between them.

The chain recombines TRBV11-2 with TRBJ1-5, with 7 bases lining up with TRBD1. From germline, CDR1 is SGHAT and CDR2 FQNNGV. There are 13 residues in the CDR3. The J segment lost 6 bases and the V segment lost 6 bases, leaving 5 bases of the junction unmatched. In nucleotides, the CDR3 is TGTGCCAGCAGACCAGGGGGGGGTCAGCCCCAGCATTTT. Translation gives CASRPGGGQPQHF.

This CDR3 reads CASSLVRGDQETQYF. DNA of the CDR3: TGTGCCAGCAGCTTAGTTAGAGGGGACCAAGAGACCCAGTACTTC. The rearrangement links TRBV7-2 to TRBJ2-5; the D gene could be TRBD1 or TRBD2 (5 bases each). The germline V gene has CDR1 SGHTA and CDR2 FQGNSA. The CDR3 spans 15 residues. With 1 base removed from V and 0 bases from J, the gap between germline ends came to 9 bases.

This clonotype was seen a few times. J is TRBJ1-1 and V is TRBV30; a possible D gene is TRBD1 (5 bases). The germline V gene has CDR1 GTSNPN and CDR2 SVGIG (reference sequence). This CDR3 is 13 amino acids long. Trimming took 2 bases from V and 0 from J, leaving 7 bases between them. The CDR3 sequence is CAWSSTVNTEAFF. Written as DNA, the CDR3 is TGTGCCTGGAGTTCGACAGTGAACACTGAAGCTTTCTTT.

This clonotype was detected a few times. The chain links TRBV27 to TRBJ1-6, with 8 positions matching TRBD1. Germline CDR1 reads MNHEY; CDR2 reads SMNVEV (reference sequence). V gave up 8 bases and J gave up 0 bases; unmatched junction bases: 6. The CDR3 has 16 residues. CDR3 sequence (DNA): TGTGCCAGCTCGGTAACAGGGGGCTCCTATAATTCACCCCTCCACTTT. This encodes CASSVTGGSYNSPLHF.

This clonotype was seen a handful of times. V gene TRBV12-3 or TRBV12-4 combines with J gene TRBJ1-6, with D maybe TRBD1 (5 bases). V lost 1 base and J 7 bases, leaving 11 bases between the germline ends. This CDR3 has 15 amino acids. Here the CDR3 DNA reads TGTGCCAGCAGTTTAGGGTGGGGGAACAATTCACCCCTCCACTTT. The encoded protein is CASSLGWGNNSPLHF.

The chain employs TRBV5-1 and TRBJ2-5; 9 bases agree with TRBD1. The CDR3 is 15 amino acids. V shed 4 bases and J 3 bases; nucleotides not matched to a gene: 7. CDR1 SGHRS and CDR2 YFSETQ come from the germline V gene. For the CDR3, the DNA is TGCGCCAGCAGCCCGGGACAGGGTGTTGAAGAGACCCAGTACTTC. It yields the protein CASSPGQGVEETQYF.

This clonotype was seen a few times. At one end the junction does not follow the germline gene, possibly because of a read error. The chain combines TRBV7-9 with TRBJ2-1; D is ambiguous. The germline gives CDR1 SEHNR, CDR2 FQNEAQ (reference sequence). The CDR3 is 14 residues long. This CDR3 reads CASRLGSIGNEQFF. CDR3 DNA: TGTGCCAGCAGATTAGGGTCTATCGGCAATGAGCAGTTCTTC.

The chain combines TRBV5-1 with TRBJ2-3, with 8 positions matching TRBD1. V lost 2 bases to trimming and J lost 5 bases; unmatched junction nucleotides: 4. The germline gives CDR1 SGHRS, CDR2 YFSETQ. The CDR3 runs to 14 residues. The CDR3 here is CASSFAGTGDTQYF. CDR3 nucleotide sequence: TGCGCCAGCAGCTTCGCAGGGACAGGAGATACGCAGTATTTT.

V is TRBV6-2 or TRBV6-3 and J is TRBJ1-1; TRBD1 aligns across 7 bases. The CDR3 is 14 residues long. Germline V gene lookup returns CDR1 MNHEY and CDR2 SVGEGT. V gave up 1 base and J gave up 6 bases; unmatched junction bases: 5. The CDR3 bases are TGTGCCAGCAGTTACTTCTTCGGGACAGCTGAAGCTTTCTTT. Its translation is CASSYFFGTAEAFF.

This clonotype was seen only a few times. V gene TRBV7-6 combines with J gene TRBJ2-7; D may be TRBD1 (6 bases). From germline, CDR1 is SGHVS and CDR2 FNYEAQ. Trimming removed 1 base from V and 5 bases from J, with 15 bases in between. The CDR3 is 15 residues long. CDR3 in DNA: TGTGCCAGCAGCTTAGGTCTAGGGGGTCGGGACGAGCAGTACTTC. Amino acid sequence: CASSLGLGGRDEQYF.

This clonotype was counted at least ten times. As DNA, the CDR3 is TGCGCCAGCAGCTTGGTGGTGGGCTCCTACAATGAGCAGTTCTTC. Translated: CASSLVVGSYNEQFF. The rearrangement uses TRBV5-1 and TRBJ2-1; no firm D call. V was shortened by 0 bases and J by 0 bases, with 7 bases between the two germline ends. CDR3 length: 15 amino acids. Per germline, CDR1 SGHRS and CDR2 YFSETQ.